This T cell receptor beta chain was sequenced in a study of radiotherapy plus CTLA-4 blockade in lung cancer. The V gene end was trimmed by 5 bases and the J gene end by 0 bases; junction bases not matched to a gene: 8. The CDR3 extends over 17 amino acids. Germline CDR1 PRHDT, CDR2 FYEKMQ (reference sequence). Measured with immunoSEQ multiplex PCR; TCRdb has only the in-frame clones, and not every one. The sample has over 60,000 clones, around 86% seen once. The source material was peripheral blood, sampled from a patient treated with radiotherapy plus ipilimumab. This sequence originates from a human donor with non-small cell lung cancer that progressed on radiotherapy plus ipilimumab. The chain links TRBV13 to TRBJ2-3; 10 positions match TRBD2. The CDR3 sequence is CASSPRSGGGSTDTQYF. The CDR3 region has the DNA TGTGCCAGCAGCCCCCGGAGCGGGGGGGGAAGCACAGATACGCAGTATTTT.